These 5 T cell receptor beta chains share one sample of origin, sequenced in a study of blood T cell repertoires in COVID-19 (dated by TCRdb to 2019 to 2021). Library preparation employed the immunoSEQ multiplex PCR assay. The clones in this table, taken by TCRdb from immuneACCESS, are in-frame only. Not every clone is retained; where verified, under half of the shortfall comes from an unresolved V gene, and the cause of the rest is unknown. The sample contains 85,000 to 120,000 clones, roughly 84% of them found a single time. Jointly, the top ten make up 3.5% to 5% of the sample. Sequenced material: peripheral blood. These receptors were obtained from a human donor in a cohort sampled during active COVID-19.

Here the CDR3 reads CASSLRQGVIQETQYF. The CDR3 region has the DNA TGTGCCAGCAGCTTAAGACAGGGAGTCATCCAAGAGACCCAGTACTTC. The chain carries TRBV11-1 and TRBJ2-5, with 7 positions matching TRBD1. After removal of 2 bases from V and 1 base from J, the junction contained 7 bases not matched to a gene. The CDR3 sequence is 16 residues long. Looked up from germline, CDR1 is SGHAT and CDR2 is FQDESV (reference sequence).

A remark on this clone: At one end the junction does not follow the germline gene, possibly because of a read error. The chain combines TRBV19 with TRBJ2-7, with D perhaps matching TRBD1 (6 bases). This CDR3 region has 15 residues. Germline V gene sequence: CDR1 LNHDA, CDR2 SQIVND (reference sequence). The CDR3 reads CAGSTSRGDNYEQYF. DNA of the CDR3: TGTGCCGGTAGTACCTCCCGAGGGGACAACTACGAGCAGTACTTC. Filled out from reference TRBV19 and TRBJ2-7, the complete variable domain reads DGGITQSPKYLFRKEGQNVTLSCEQNLNHDAMYWYRQDPGQGLRLIYYSQIVNDFQKGDIAEGYSVSREKKESFPLTVTSAQKNPTAFYLCAGSTSRGDNYEQYFGPGTRLTVT.

The chain recombines TRBV18 with TRBJ2-1; TRBD1 aligns across 7 bases. CDR1 and CDR2 from the germline V gene are KGHSH and LQKENI. J was trimmed by 1 base and V by 2 bases; bases with no gene match: 2. The length of the CDR3 is 15 residues. The CDR3 reads CASSPGDSSYNEQFF. The CDR3 DNA reads as TGTGCCAGCTCACCAGGGGACAGTTCCTACAATGAGCAGTTCTTC.

The J gene is TRBJ2-7, the V gene TRBV7-2; 12 bases are a match to TRBD2. Germline values: CDR1 SGHTA, CDR2 FQGNSA. Trimming at V came to 4 bases and at J to 0 bases, leaving 4 bases not matched to a gene. The CDR3 covers 16 residues. CDR3 protein: CASSSRLAGASYEQYF. The CDR3 DNA follows: TGTGCCAGCAGCTCCAGACTAGCGGGGGCCTCCTACGAGCAGTACTTC. Together with reference TRBV7-2 and TRBJ2-7, the CDR3 gives the full variable domain: GAGVSQSPSNKVTEKGKDVELRCDPISGHTALYWYRQSLGQGLEFLIYFQGNSAPDKSGLPSDRFSAERTGGSVSTLTIQRTQQEDSAVYLCASSSRLAGASYEQYFGPGTRLTVT.

The sample holds a few counts of this clone. This chain uses TRBV7-8 with TRBJ1-1; 8 positions agree with TRBD1. The CDR3 totals 15 residues. Germline V CDR1 and CDR2: SGHVS, FQNEAQ. The junction had 10 bases not matched to a gene; V was cut back by 5 bases and J by 5 bases. The CDR3 nucleotides are TGTGCCAGCAGCCGAGCCCGCAGGGGGCAGACTGAAGCTTTCTTT. Protein sequence: CASSRARRGQTEAFF.